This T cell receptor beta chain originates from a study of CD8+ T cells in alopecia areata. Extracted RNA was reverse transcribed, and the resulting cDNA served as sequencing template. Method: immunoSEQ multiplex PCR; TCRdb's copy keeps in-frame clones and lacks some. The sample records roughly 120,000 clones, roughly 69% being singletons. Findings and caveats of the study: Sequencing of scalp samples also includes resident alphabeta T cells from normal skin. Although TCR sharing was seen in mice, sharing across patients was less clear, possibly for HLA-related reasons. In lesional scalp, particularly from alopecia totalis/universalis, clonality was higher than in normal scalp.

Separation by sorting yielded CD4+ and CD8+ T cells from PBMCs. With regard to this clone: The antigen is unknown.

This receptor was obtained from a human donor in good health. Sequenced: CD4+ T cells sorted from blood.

The CDR3 sequence is CSVTSTPDTEAFF. The CDR3 DNA sequence: TGCAGCGTTACTAGCACCCCCGACACTGAAGCTTTCTTT. The rearrangement joins TRBV29-1 to TRBJ1-1; D is unresolved. The CDR3 runs to 13 residues. V lost 5 bases to trimming and J lost 3 bases, with 13 bases between them. Germline lookup yields CDR1 SQVTM and CDR2 ANQGSEA. The complete variable domain, with remaining parts taken from reference TRBV29-1 and TRBJ1-1, reads SAVISQKPSRDICQRGTSLTIQCQVDSQVTMMFWYRQQPGQSLTLIATANQGSEATYESGFVIDKFPISRPNLTFSTLTVSNMSPEDSSIYLCSVTSTPDTEAFFGQGTRLTVV.